This TCR beta chain was profiled in a study of PD-1 blockade in classical Hodgkin lymphoma. Whole-study context: A 3 mg/kg intravenous dose of nivolumab was received by patients every 2 weeks. Regarding the study as a whole: Healthy donors were reported to have higher baseline TCR diversity than newly diagnosed patients. Baseline diversity in complete responders resembled that of newly diagnosed patients. Patients starting nivolumab under 1 year after ASCT were excluded.

Points on this clone: Its antigen is still unknown. A clone one base away is much larger, so this may be a read error.

TCRdb's copy holds only in-frame clones and misses some; the assay was immunoSEQ multiplex PCR. Of around 70,000 clones in the sample, 65% to 75% were seen once. Every one of the patients relapsed after autologous stem cell transplantation (brentuximab vedotin exposure was variable). Sequenced material: peripheral blood mononuclear cells (PBMCs), taken before the second cycle of nivolumab. The clonotype comes from a human donor with classical Hodgkin lymphoma.

This CDR3 is CACSISLRPPEAFF. The CDR3 bases are TGTGCCTGCAGCATAAGTTTAAGACCCCCTGAAGCTTTCTTT. This chain links TRBV7-9 with TRBJ1-1; D is unresolved. Germline CDR1 and CDR2: SEHNR and FQNEAQ (reference sequence). The CDR3 contains 14 residues.